Below, 32 T cell receptor beta chains from the same sample are listed, as sequenced in a study of cytomegalovirus exposure and HLA in healthy donors. A multiplex PCR was run with 60 Vbeta primers and 13 Jbeta primers. Data came from immunoSEQ multiplex PCR; TCRdb stores just in-frame clones and leaves some out. The table includes about 130,000 clones, roughly 75% detected once. Sequencing was done on a sample of PBMCs. The receptors originated from a man under 40 in good health and CMV-seropositive.

The chain has TRBV5-1 and TRBJ2-3; no clear D. Germline lookup yields CDR1 SGHRS and CDR2 YFSETQ. This CDR3 has 15 residues. Trimming removed 3 bases from V and 2 bases from J, with 13 bases in between. CDR3 amino acids: CASSYVVAVTDTQYF. CDR3 coding DNA: TGCGCCAGCAGCTATGTAGTTGCCGTCACAGATACGCAGTATTTT.

CDR3 protein: CASSESASGTGEQFF. DNA for the CDR3: TGCGCCAGCAGTGAGTCTGCTAGCGGGACAGGTGAGCAGTTCTTC. The rearrangement links TRBV10-1 to TRBJ2-1, with D possibly being TRBD2 (9 bases). The CDR3 length is 15 residues. Germline CDR1 reads WNHNN; CDR2 reads SYGVQD (reference sequence). The germline V and J ends were trimmed by 0 bases and 9 bases, with 15 bases remaining between them.

The genes are TRBV4-2 and TRBJ1-6; a possible D gene is TRBD1 (6 bases). V lost 0 bases, J lost 6 bases, and 9 bases lay in between. The germline V gene encodes CDR1 LGHNA and CDR2 YNFKEQ. This CDR3 region has 15 residues. CDR3 residues: CASSQDGQINSPLHF. The CDR3 coding sequence is TGTGCCAGCAGCCAAGATGGACAGATTAATTCACCCCTCCACTTT.

This chain links TRBV28 with TRBJ2-1, with a possible D match to TRBD2 (7 bases). The CDR3 is 11 residues long. With 7 bases removed from V and 13 bases from J, the gap between germline ends came to 14 bases. CDR1 is MDHEN, CDR2 SYDVKM, per germline. CDR3 in amino acids: CASNTGRAQFF. DNA for the CDR3: TGTGCCAGCAACACAGGGAGGGCTCAGTTCTTC.

The chain joins TRBV29-1 to TRBJ2-5; 7 nucleotides agree with TRBD2. CDR1 and CDR2 (germline): SQVTM, ANQGSEA. The CDR3 runs 14 residues. J was trimmed by 5 bases and V by 4 bases; bases with no gene match: 10. CDR3 loop: CSVVPWQGGETQYF. The CDR3 DNA is TGCAGCGTTGTTCCCTGGCAGGGAGGGGAGACCCAGTACTTC.

This chain uses TRBV7-6 with TRBJ2-7; 7 nucleotides match TRBD1. This CDR3 spans 17 amino acids. Germline assignment: CDR1 SGHVS and CDR2 FNYEAQ. V was pared by 1 base and J by 2 bases, with 11 bases of the junction left unmatched. CDR3 coding DNA: TGTGCCAGCAGCTTAGATGGCCTACAGGGGTCCCCCTACGAGCAGTACTTC. This codes for CASSLDGLQGSPYEQYF.

CDR3 nucleotide sequence: TGTGCCAGCAGCTGGGACACGCAAGAGACCCAGTACTTC. The encoded protein is CASSWDTQETQYF. The rearrangement joins TRBV5-6 to TRBJ2-5; D might be TRBD1 (6 bases). Trimming removed 3 bases from V and 2 bases from J, with 8 bases in between. This CDR3 spans 13 amino acids. Germline values: CDR1 SGHDT, CDR2 YYEEEE.

The chain combines TRBV7-3 with TRBJ1-1; TRBD1 matches 8 bases. The junction had 27 bases not matched to a gene; V was cut back by 3 bases and J by 6 bases. The germline V gene has CDR1 SGHTA and CDR2 FQGTGA. This CDR3 spans 21 amino acids. CDR3 protein: CASSFRGFVALTTQGAPEAFF. The CDR3 region has the DNA TGTGCCAGCAGCTTTCGCGGATTCGTCGCCCTGACCACGCAGGGGGCGCCTGAAGCTTTCTTT.

This clone has just one count. The rearrangement uses TRBV7-2 and TRBJ2-7; D may be TRBD2 (6 bases). CDR1 is SGHTA, CDR2 FQGNSA, per germline. The CDR3 extends over 14 amino acids. The germline V and J ends were trimmed by 0 bases and 7 bases, with 13 bases remaining between them. The CDR3 DNA is TGTGCCAGCAGCTTAGCCGGCGGGACTGAAGAGCAGTACTTC. Amino acid sequence: CASSLAGGTEEQYF.

This chain connects TRBV2 to TRBJ2-1; the D gene is possibly TRBD2 (5 bases). The V and J ends lost 2 bases and 9 bases respectively, with 8 bases between them. There are 12 residues in the CDR3. From germline, CDR1 is SNHLY and CDR2 FYNNEI. CDR3 loop: CASSENRGEQFF. The CDR3 DNA reads as TGTGCCAGCAGTGAAAACCGGGGTGAGCAGTTCTTC.

This chain links TRBV5-6 with TRBJ1-2; 10 bases are shared with TRBD1. Losses at the gene ends were 0 bases for V and 3 bases for J; bases not matched to a gene: 2. Per the germline V gene, CDR1 is SGHDT and CDR2 is YYEEEE. This CDR3 region has 15 residues. The CDR3 region is CASSLVDRGDYGYTF. In DNA, the CDR3 is TGTGCCAGCAGCTTGGTGGACAGGGGGGACTATGGCTACACCTTC.

This clone has a single count. The chain joins TRBV5-1 to TRBJ2-5; D possibly corresponds to TRBD2 (5 bases). The CDR3 spans 16 residues. The germline V gene encodes CDR1 SGHRS and CDR2 YFSETQ. The V and J ends lost 3 bases and 3 bases respectively, with 18 bases between them. Here the CDR3 reads CASSSARVGLKETQYF. DNA of the CDR3: TGCGCCAGCAGCTCCGCGAGGGTGGGTTTGAAAGAGACCCAGTACTTC.

V gene TRBV9 combines with J gene TRBJ1-2; TRBD1 aligns across 7 bases. Unmatched junction bases numbered 3, after V lost 3 bases and J lost 4 bases. The CDR3 contains 13 residues. Germline lookup yields CDR1 SGDLS and CDR2 YYNGEE. In DNA form, the CDR3 reads TGTGCCAGCAGCGGCGACAGGGCCTATGGCTACACCTTC. Its protein product is CASSGDRAYGYTF.

The rearrangement joins TRBV28 to TRBJ2-1; 12 nucleotides line up with TRBD2. There are 16 residues in the CDR3. J lost 9 bases, V lost 3 bases, and 9 bases had no gene match. Germline V gene data show CDR1 as MDHEN and CDR2 as SYDVKM. The CDR3 bases are TGTGCCAGCAGTTTTGCTGGACTAGCGGGATCAATTGAGCAGTTCTTC. The encoded protein is CASSFAGLAGSIEQFF. Full variable domain (rest looked up from reference TRBV28 and TRBJ2-1): DVKVTQSSRYLVKRTGEKVFLECVQDMDHENMFWYRQDPGLGLRLIYFSYDVKMKEKGDIPEGYSVSREKKERFSLILESASTNQTSMYLCASSFAGLAGSIEQFFGPGTRLTVL.

V gene TRBV11-3 combines with J gene TRBJ2-1; D perhaps matches TRBD2 (5 bases). CDR1 is SGHNT and CDR2 is YENEEA in the germline V gene. V was clipped by 2 bases and J by 0 bases, with 14 bases between them. The CDR3 contains 17 residues. This CDR3 reads CASSLNLGVSSYNEQFF. CDR3 DNA: TGTGCCAGCAGCTTAAACCTCGGGGTCAGCTCCTACAATGAGCAGTTCTTC. The full variable domain, in which reference TRBV11-3 and TRBJ2-1 provide the parts outside the CDR3, is EAGVVQSPRYKIIEKKQPVAFWCNPISGHNTLYWYLQNLGQGPELLIRYENEEAVDDSQLPKDRFSAERLKGVDSTLKIQPAELGDSAVYLCASSLNLGVSSYNEQFFGPGTRLTVL.

CDR3 protein: CASSVFGSGGTGELFF. Written as DNA, the CDR3 is TGTGCCAGCAGCGTTTTTGGTAGCGGAGGCACCGGGGAGCTGTTTTTT. This chain connects TRBV9 to TRBJ2-2; D may be TRBD2 (6 bases). CDR3 length: 16 amino acids. The germline gives CDR1 SGDLS, CDR2 YYNGEE. The V end was cut by 2 bases, the J end by 4 bases, with 15 bases between.

V is TRBV28 and J is TRBJ2-3; TRBD2 aligns across 10 bases. V dropped 6 bases and J dropped 4; count of bases not matched to a gene: 4. This CDR3 is 14 amino acids long. Germline values: CDR1 MDHEN, CDR2 SYDVKM. The CDR3 DNA sequence: TGTGCCAGCAGGCTAGCGGGAGCGCCAGATACGCAGTATTTT. Protein sequence: CASRLAGAPDTQYF.

The chain joins TRBV5-1 to TRBJ2-1, with 8 bases identical to TRBD2. J lost 7 bases, V lost 4 bases, and 7 bases had no gene match. The CDR3 consists of 14 residues. Per the germline V gene, CDR1 is SGHRS and CDR2 is YFSETQ. The CDR3 coding sequence is TGCGCCAGCAGCGAACTAGCGGAGGGGAATGAGCAGTTCTTC. Amino acid sequence: CASSELAEGNEQFF.

The chain joins TRBV4-3 to TRBJ2-2; TRBD2 agrees at 11 bases. This CDR3 contains 18 residues. The V and J ends lost 1 base and 3 bases, in that order; junction bases with no gene match: 7. CDR1 and CDR2 (germline): LGHNA, YSLEER. The DNA for the CDR3 is TGCGCCAGCAGCCAAGTGCGTAGCGGGAGGGCGGACACCGGGGAGCTGTTTTTT. Translation gives CASSQVRSGRADTGELFF.

This clone came up once. V gene TRBV5-5 combines with J gene TRBJ2-3; the D gene is possibly TRBD2 (5 bases). CDR3 length: 14 amino acids. V was pared by 0 bases and J by 5 bases, with 10 bases between. CDR1 and CDR2 from the germline V gene are SGHKS and YYEKEE (reference sequence). CDR3 in DNA: TGTGCCAGCAGCTTGGGGCGGGCAAAAGATACGCAGTATTTT. This translates into CASSLGRAKDTQYF.

This rearrangement joins TRBV2 to TRBJ1-4; D unresolved. CDR1 and CDR2 (germline): SNHLY, FYNNEI. The CDR3 has 15 amino acids. Trimming took off 1 base at V and 0 bases at J, with 6 bases between the two ends. CDR3 region: CASSEGEATNEKLFF. CDR3 sequence (DNA): TGTGCCAGCAGTGAAGGGGAGGCAACTAATGAAAAACTGTTTTTT.

The chain combines TRBV27 with TRBJ2-2; TRBD2 aligns across 7 bases. CDR3 size: 16 residues. The germline gives CDR1 MNHEY, CDR2 SMNVEV (reference sequence). V was pared by 7 bases and J by 7 bases, with 15 bases of the junction left unmatched. The CDR3 reads CASTPRGGRIGGELFF. The CDR3 coding sequence is TGTGCCAGCACCCCTCGGGGCGGGAGAATTGGCGGGGAGCTGTTTTTT.

This clone was recorded once. This sequence joins TRBV18 and TRBJ2-7, with TRBD1 matching 9 bases. This CDR3 has 15 amino acids. Trimming at V came to 2 bases and at J to 0 bases, leaving 2 bases not matched to a gene. CDR1 and CDR2 from the germline V gene are KGHSH and LQKENI. The CDR3 is CASSPGTGPSYEQYF. In DNA, the CDR3 is TGTGCCAGCTCACCAGGGACAGGGCCCTCCTACGAGCAGTACTTC.

The CDR3 reads CASSLTGSGNTGELFF. For the CDR3, the DNA is TGTGCCAGCAGCTTAACAGGGTCTGGAAACACCGGGGAGCTGTTTTTT. The V call is TRBV7-9, the J call TRBJ2-2; TRBD1 is a possible D gene (6 bases). Germline CDR1 and CDR2: SEHNR and FQNEAQ (reference sequence). The CDR3 spans 16 residues. With 2 bases removed from V and 2 bases from J, the gap between germline ends came to 12 bases. Complete variable domain (other parts from reference TRBV7-9 and TRBJ2-2): DTGVSQNPRHKITKRGQNVTFRCDPISEHNRLYWYRQTLGQGPEFLTYFQNEAQLEKSRLLSDRFSAERPKGSFSTLEIQRTEQGDSAMYLCASSLTGSGNTGELFFGEGSRLTVL.

The chain combines TRBV28 with TRBJ2-3; tentatively, D is TRBD1 (5 bases). In germline, CDR1 is MDHEN, CDR2 SYDVKM. V was trimmed by 10 bases and J by 1 base, leaving 15 bases between them. This CDR3 contains 14 residues. The CDR3 DNA sequence: TGTGCCACCTTCAGGGCGCTTGGCACAGATACGCAGTATTTT. Translation: CATFRALGTDTQYF.

This clone was recorded a few times. V usage is TRBV20-1 and J usage is TRBJ2-7; no clear D gene. The germline CDR1 and CDR2 sequences are DFQATT and SNEGSKA (reference sequence). The V and J ends lost 3 bases and 5 bases respectively, with 5 bases between them. This CDR3 is 10 amino acids long. Written as DNA, the CDR3 is TGCAGTGCTAGCGAGCACGAGCAGTACTTC. It codes for CSASEHEQYF.

The chain employs TRBV6-6 and TRBJ1-5, with D unclear. V gave up 8 bases and J gave up 3 bases, with 14 bases separating them. CDR1 and CDR2 (germline): MNHNY, SVGAGI (reference sequence). This CDR3 region has 14 residues. The CDR3 loop is CASRGDFDNQPQHF. DNA for the CDR3: TGTGCCAGCCGTGGAGATTTTGACAATCAGCCCCAGCATTTT.

The DNA for the CDR3 is TGTGCCAGCAGCCCAGCGGGGGGCGGACAAGAGACCCAGTACTTC. Amino acid sequence: CASSPAGGGQETQYF. The chain couples TRBV7-3 to TRBJ2-5; the match to TRBD2 covers 9 bases. Germline lookup yields CDR1 SGHTA and CDR2 FQGTGA. After removal of 5 bases from V and 2 bases from J, the junction contained 6 bases not matched to a gene. This CDR3 contains 15 residues.

The chain combines TRBV5-1 with TRBJ2-5, with 12 bases identical to TRBD2. CDR1 is SGHRS, CDR2 YFSETQ, per germline. V lost 0 bases, J lost 2 bases, and 5 bases stayed unmatched. The CDR3 has 17 residues. CDR3 bases: TGCGCCAGCAGCTTGGGACTAGCGGGAGCCGTACAAGAGACCCAGTACTTC. Protein sequence: CASSLGLAGAVQETQYF. Filled out from reference TRBV5-1 and TRBJ2-5, the complete variable domain reads KAGVTQTPRYLIKTRGQQVTLSCSPISGHRSVSWYQQTPGQGLQFLFEYFSETQRNKGNFPGRFSGRQFSNSRSEMNVSTLELGDSALYLCASSLGLAGAVQETQYFGPGTRLLVL.

The rearrangement links TRBV5-4 to TRBJ2-1; 10 bases line up with TRBD2. The V gene end was trimmed by 1 base and the J gene end by 7 bases; junction bases not matched to a gene: 5. The CDR3 has 15 amino acids. Per the germline V gene, CDR1 is SGHNT and CDR2 is YYREEE (reference sequence). Here the CDR3 reads CASSLILAGANEQFF. CDR3 bases: TGTGCCAGCAGCTTGATCCTAGCGGGAGCTAATGAGCAGTTCTTC.

The rearrangement links TRBV19 to TRBJ2-6; D gene unclear. The germline V gene encodes CDR1 LNHDA and CDR2 SQIVND (reference sequence). The CDR3 sequence is 17 residues long. V was pared by 1 base and J by 2 bases, with 12 bases between. The CDR3 region has the DNA TGTGCCAGTAGTATAGTTGCAGGCCTCACTGGGGCCAACGTCCTGACTTTC. Translated, it gives CASSIVAGLTGANVLTF.

The V call is TRBV29-1, the J call TRBJ2-7, with TRBD1 identical over 10 bases. Per the germline V gene, CDR1 is SQVTM and CDR2 is ANQGSEA. The CDR3 spans 14 residues. After removal of 6 bases from V and 5 bases from J, the junction contained 10 bases not matched to a gene. CDR3 amino acids: CSVSTGGNRHEQYF. CDR3 bases: TGCAGCGTGTCGACAGGGGGCAATAGGCACGAGCAGTACTTC.